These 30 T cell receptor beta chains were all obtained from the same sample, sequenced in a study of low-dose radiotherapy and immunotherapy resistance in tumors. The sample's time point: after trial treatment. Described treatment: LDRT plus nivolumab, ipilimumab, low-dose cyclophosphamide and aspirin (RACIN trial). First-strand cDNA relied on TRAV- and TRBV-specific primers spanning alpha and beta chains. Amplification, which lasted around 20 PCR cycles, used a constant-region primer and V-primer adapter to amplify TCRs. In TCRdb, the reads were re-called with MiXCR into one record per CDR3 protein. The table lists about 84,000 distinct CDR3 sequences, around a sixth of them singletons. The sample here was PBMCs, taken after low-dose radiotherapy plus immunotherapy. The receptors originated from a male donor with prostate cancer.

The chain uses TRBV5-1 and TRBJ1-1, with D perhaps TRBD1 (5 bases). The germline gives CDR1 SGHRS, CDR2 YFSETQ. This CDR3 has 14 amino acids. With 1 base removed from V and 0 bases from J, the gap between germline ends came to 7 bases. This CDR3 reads CASSLNRMNTEAFF. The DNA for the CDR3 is TGCGCCAGCAGCTTGAACAGGATGAACACTGAAGCTTTCTTT.

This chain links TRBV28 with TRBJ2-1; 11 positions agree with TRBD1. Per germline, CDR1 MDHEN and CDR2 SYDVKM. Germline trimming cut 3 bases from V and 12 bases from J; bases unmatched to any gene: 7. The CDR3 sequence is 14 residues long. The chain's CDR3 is CASSFLDRGHGQFF. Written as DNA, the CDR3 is TGTGCCAGCAGTTTCCTGGACAGGGGGCACGGGCAGTTCTTC.

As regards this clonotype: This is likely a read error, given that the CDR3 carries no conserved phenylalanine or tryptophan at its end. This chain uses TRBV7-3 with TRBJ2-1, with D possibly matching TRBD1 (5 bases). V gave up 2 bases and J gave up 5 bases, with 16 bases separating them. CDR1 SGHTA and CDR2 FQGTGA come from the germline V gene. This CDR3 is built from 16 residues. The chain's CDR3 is CASSLVGSGIHNEQFI. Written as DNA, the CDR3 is TGTGCCAGCAGCTTAGTAGGCTCAGGGATCCACAATGAGCAGTTCATC.

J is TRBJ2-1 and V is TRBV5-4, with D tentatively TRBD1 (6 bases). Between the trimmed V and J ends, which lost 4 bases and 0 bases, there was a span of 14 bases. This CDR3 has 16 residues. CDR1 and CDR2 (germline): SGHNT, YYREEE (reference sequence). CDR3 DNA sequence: TGTGCCAGCAGCCCTGGGGGCGGAAGCTCCTACAATGAGCAGTTCTTC. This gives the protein CASSPGGGSSYNEQFF.

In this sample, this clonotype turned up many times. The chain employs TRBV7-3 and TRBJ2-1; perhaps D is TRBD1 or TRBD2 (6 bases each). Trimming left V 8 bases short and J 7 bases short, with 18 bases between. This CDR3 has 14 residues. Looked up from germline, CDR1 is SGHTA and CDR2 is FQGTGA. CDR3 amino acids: CASGRGDQGNEQFF. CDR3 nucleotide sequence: TGTGCCAGCGGGCGGGGCGACCAGGGGAATGAGCAGTTCTTC.

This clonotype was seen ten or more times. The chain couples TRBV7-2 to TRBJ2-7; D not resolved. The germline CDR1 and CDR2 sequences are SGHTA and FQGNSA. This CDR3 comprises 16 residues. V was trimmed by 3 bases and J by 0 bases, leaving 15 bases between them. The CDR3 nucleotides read TGTGCCAGCAGCTTCGAACGCGGCTTCCGCTCCTACGAGCAGTACTTC. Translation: CASSFERGFRSYEQYF. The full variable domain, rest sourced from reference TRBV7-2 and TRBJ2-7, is GAGVSQSPSNKVTEKGKDVELRCDPISGHTALYWYRQSLGQGLEFLIYFQGNSAPDKSGLPSDRFSAERTGGSVSTLTIQRTQQEDSAVYLCASSFERGFRSYEQYFGPGTRLTVT.

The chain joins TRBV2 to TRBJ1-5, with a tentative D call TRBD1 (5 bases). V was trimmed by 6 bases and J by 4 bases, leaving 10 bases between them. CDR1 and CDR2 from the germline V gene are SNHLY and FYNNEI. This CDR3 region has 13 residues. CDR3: CASSVGANQPQHF. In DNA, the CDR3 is TGTGCCAGCAGCGTTGGGGCAAATCAGCCCCAGCATTTT.

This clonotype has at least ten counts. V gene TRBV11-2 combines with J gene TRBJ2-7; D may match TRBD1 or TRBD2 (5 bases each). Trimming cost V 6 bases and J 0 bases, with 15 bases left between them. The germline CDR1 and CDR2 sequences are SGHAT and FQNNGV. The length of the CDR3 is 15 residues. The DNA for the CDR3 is TGTGCCAGCAGGGGGACGAGGGGTCCCTCCTACGAGCAGTACTTC. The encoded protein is CASRGTRGPSYEQYF.

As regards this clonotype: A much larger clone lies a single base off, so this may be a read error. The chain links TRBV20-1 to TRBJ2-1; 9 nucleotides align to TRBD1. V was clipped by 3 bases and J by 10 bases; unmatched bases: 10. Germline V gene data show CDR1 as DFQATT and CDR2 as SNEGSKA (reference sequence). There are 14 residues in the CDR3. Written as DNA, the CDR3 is TGCAGTGCTAGGGGGGGACAGGGTAGCTACGAGCAGTTCTTC. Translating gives CSARGGQGSYEQFF.

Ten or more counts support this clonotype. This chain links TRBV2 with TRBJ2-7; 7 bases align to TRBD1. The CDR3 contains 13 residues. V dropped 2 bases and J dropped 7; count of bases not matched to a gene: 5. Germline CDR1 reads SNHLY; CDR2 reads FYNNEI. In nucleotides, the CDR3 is TGTGCCAGCAGTGAACTAGGGGGCGCAGAGCAGTACTTC. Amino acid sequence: CASSELGGAEQYF.

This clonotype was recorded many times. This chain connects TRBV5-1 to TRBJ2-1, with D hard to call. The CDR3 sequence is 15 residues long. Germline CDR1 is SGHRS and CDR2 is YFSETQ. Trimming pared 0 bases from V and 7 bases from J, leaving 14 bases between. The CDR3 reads CASSLAASGRNEQFF. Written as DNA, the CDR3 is TGCGCCAGCAGCTTGGCAGCGAGTGGAAGGAATGAGCAGTTCTTC.

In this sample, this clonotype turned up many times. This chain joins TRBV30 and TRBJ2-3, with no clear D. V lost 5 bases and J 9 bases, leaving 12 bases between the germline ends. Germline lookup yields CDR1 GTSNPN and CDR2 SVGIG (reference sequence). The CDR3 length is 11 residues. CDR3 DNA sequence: TGTGCCTGGGACCACAGCGAGACGCAGTATTTT. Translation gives CAWDHSETQYF.

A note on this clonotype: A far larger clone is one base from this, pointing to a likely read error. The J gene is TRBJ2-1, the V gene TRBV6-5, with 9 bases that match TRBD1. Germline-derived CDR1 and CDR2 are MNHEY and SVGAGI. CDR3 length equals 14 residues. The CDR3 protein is CATALTGGRNERFF. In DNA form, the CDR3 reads TGTGCCACCGCCCTGACAGGGGGGAGGAATGAGCGGTTCTTC.

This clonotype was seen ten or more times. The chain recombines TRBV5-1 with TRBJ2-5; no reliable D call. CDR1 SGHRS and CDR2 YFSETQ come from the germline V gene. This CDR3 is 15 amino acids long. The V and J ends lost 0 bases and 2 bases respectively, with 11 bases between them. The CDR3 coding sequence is TGCGCCAGCAGCTTGGTTCAAATCACGCAAGAGACCCAGTACTTC. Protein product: CASSLVQITQETQYF.

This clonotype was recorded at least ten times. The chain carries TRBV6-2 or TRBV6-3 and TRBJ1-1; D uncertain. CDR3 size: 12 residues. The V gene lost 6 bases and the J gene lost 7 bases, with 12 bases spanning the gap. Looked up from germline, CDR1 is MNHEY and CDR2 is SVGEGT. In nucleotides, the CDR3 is TGTGCCAGCAGCCTCGGTCCCATTGAAGCTTTCTTT. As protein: CASSLGPIEAFF.

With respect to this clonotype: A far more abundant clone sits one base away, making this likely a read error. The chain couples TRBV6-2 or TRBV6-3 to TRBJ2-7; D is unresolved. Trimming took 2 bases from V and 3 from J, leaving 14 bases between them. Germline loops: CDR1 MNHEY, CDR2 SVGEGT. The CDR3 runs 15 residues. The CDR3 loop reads CASSYTPAVLYEQYF. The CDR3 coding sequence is TGTGCCAGCAGTTACACTCCTGCAGTTCTCTACGAGCAGTACTTC.

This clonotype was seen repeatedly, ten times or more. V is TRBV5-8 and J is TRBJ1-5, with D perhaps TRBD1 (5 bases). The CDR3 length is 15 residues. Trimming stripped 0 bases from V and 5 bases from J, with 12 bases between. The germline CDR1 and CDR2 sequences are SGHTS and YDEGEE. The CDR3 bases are TGTGCCAGCAGCTTGGTAAGCGGGGCTTATCAGCCCCAGCATTTT. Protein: CASSLVSGAYQPQHF.

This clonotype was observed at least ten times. CDR3 region: CASSRRTGNEKLFF. Here the CDR3 DNA reads TGTGCCAGCAGCAGGCGGACGGGAAATGAAAAACTGTTTTTT. This chain joins TRBV7-2 and TRBJ1-4, with unresolved D. Germline loops: CDR1 SGHTA, CDR2 FQGNSA. Between the trimmed V and J ends, which lost 5 bases and 5 bases, there was a span of 12 bases. This CDR3 is built from 14 residues.

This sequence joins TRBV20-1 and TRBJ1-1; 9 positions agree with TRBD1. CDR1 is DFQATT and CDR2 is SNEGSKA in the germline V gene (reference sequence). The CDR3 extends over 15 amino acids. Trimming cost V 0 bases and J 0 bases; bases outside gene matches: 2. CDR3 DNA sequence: TGCAGTGCTAGAGAAGGGACAGGGCTGAACACTGAAGCTTTCTTT. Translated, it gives CSAREGTGLNTEAFF.

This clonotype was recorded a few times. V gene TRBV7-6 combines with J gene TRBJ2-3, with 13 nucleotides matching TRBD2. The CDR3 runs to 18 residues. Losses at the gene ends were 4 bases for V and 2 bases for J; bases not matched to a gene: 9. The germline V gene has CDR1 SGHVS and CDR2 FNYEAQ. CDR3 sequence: CASSSLRLAGGYTDTQYF. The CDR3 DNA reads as TGTGCCAGCAGCTCCCTGCGACTAGCGGGAGGTTACACAGATACGCAGTATTTT.

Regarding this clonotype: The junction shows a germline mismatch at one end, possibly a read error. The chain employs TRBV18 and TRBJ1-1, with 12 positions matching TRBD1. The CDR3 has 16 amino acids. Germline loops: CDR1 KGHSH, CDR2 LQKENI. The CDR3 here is CASSAGTGGAYTKAFF. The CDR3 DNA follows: TGTGCCAGCTCTGCCGGGACAGGGGGCGCCTACACTAAAGCTTTCTTT.

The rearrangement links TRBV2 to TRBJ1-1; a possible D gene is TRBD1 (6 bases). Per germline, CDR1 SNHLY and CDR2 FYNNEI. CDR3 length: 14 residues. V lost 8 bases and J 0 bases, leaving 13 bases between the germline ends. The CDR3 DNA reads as TGTGCCAGCCCGAAGGGGGGGTTGAACACTGAAGCTTTCTTT. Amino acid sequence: CASPKGGLNTEAFF.

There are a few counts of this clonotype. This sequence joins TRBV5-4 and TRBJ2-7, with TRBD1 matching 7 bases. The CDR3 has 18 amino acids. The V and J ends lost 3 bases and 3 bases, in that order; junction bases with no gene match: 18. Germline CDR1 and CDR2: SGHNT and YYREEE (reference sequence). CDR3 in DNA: TGTGCCAGCAGCTCCTTAAACCAGGGACAGAAGAGGAGCTACGAGCAGTACTTC. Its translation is CASSSLNQGQKRSYEQYF. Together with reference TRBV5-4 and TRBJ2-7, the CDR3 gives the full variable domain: ETGVTQSPTHLIKTRGQQVTLRCSSQSGHNTVSWYQQALGQGPQFIFQYYREEENGRGNFPPRFSGLQFPNYSSELNVNALELDDSALYLCASSSLNQGQKRSYEQYFGPGTRLTVT.

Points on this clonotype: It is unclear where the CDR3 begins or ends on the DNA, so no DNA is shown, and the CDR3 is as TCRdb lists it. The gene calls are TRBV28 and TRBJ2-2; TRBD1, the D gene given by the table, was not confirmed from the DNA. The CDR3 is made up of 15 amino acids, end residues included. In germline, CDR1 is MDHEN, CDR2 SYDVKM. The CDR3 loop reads CASSLSGYIGELFFF.

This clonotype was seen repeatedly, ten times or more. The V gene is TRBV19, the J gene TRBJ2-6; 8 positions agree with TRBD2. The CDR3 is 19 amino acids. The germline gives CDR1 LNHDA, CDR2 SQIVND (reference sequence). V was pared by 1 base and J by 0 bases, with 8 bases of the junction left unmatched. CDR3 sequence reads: CASSIASGSASSGANVLTF. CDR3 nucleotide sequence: TGTGCCAGTAGTATAGCGAGCGGGAGTGCCTCCTCTGGGGCCAACGTCCTGACTTTC.

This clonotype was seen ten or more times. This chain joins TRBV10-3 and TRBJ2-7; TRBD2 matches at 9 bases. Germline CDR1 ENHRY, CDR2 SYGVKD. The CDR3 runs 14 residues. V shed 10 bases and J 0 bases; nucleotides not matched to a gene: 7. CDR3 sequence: CATGGGRASYEQYF. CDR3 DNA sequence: TGTGCCACCGGGGGCGGGAGGGCCTCCTACGAGCAGTACTTC.

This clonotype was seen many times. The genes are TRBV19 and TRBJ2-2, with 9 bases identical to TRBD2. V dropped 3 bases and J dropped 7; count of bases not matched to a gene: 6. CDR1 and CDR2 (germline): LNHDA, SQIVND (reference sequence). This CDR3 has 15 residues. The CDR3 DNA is TGTGCCAGTAGTATTCCAGCGGGAGGTGTCGGGGAGCTGTTTTTT. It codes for CASSIPAGGVGELFF. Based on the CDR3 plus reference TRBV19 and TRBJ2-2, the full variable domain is DGGITQSPKYLFRKEGQNVTLSCEQNLNHDAMYWYRQDPGQGLRLIYYSQIVNDFQKGDIAEGYSVSREKKESFPLTVTSAQKNPTAFYLCASSIPAGGVGELFFGEGSRLTVL.

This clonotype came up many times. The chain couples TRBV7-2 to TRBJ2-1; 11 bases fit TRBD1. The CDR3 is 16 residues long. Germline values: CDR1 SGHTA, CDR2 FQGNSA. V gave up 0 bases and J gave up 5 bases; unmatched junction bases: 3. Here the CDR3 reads CASSLAGQGVNNEQFF. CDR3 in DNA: TGTGCCAGCAGCTTAGCGGGACAGGGGGTCAACAATGAGCAGTTCTTC.

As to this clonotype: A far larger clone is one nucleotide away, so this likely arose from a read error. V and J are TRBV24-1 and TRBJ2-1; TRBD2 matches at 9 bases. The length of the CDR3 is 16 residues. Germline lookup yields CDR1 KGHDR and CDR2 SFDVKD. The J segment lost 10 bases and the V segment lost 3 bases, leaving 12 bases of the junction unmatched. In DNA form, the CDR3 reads TGTGCCACCAGTGATCCAGCGGGAGGTTCAAGTTACGAGCAGTTCTTC. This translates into CATSDPAGGSSYEQFF.

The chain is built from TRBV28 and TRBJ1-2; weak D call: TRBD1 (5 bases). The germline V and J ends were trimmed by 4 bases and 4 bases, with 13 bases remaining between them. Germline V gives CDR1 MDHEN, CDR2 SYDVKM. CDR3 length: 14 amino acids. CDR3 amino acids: CASSSRRVGYGYTF. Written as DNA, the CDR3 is TGTGCCAGCAGTTCCCGCAGGGTCGGCTATGGCTACACCTTC.